The rows below give T cell receptor beta chains drawn from one sample of a study of blood T cell repertoires in COVID-19. Here immunoSEQ multiplex PCR was the method, and the copy in TCRdb shows in-frame clones only, minus some. The data contain hundreds of thousands of clones, 89% of them singletons. The sample was PBMCs or T cells enriched from blood (not recorded which). All receptors come from a man in his fifties or sixties who had recovered from COVID-19. The CDR3 runs from the conserved cysteine through the conserved F or W. The D gene is left open where the match is weak. Clone size, where shown, is once, few, many, or a class for clones that have expanded.

d_gene: .
v_gene: TRBV28
abundance: .
j_gene: TRBJ1-4
CDR3aa: CATNRAGNNEKLFF
CDR3nt: TGTGCCACGAACCGGGCAGGGAACAATGAAAAACTGTTTTTT

d_gene: .
v_gene: TRBV5-1
abundance: .
j_gene: TRBJ2-3
CDR3aa: CASSLAGDTQYF
CDR3nt: TGCGCCAGCAGCTTGGCGGGAGATACGCAGTATTTT

d_gene: TRBD1
v_gene: TRBV28
abundance: .
j_gene: TRBJ1-1
CDR3aa: CASSSQAGGAVGAFF
CDR3nt: TGTGCCAGCAGTTCCCAGGCAGGGGGCGCGGTGGGAGCTTTCTTT

d_gene: TRBD1
v_gene: TRBV7-9
abundance: .
j_gene: TRBJ2-7
CDR3aa: CASSLGTGNYEQYF
CDR3nt: TGTGCCAGCAGCTTAGGGACAGGGAACTACGAGCAGTACTTC

d_gene: .
v_gene: TRBV11-2
abundance: .
j_gene: TRBJ2-2
CDR3aa: CASSLIQSAGELFF
CDR3nt: TGTGCCAGCAGCTTAATACAGTCAGCCGGGGAGCTGTTTTTT

d_gene: .
v_gene: TRBV11-2
abundance: .
j_gene: TRBJ1-2
CDR3aa: CASSIQNTYGYTF
CDR3nt: TGTGCCAGCAGCATTCAGAACACCTATGGCTACACCTTC

d_gene: TRBD2
v_gene: TRBV7-2
abundance: .
j_gene: TRBJ2-3
CDR3aa: CASSLVGLAGEGDTQYF
CDR3nt: TGTGCCAGCAGCTTAGTTGGACTAGCGGGAGAGGGGGATACGCAGTATTTT

d_gene: TRBD2
v_gene: TRBV18
abundance: .
j_gene: TRBJ2-7
CDR3aa: CASSPRLAGVNSYEQYF
CDR3nt: TGTGCCAGCTCACCAAGACTAGCGGGAGTAAATTCCTACGAGCAGTACTTC

d_gene: TRBD1
v_gene: TRBV3-1/TRBV3-2
abundance: .
j_gene: TRBJ1-6
CDR3aa: CASSQDGRGSYNSPLHF
CDR3nt: TGTGCCAGCAGCCAAGATGGCAGGGGGTCCTATAATTCACCCCTCCACTTT

d_gene: .
v_gene: TRBV10-1
abundance: .
j_gene: TRBJ2-7
CDR3aa: CASREQGAGHEQYF
CDR3nt: TGCGCCAGCAGGGAACAGGGCGCTGGCCACGAGCAGTACTTC

d_gene: TRBD1
v_gene: TRBV5-5
abundance: .
j_gene: TRBJ1-4
CDR3aa: CASSRQGATNEKLFF
CDR3nt: TGTGCCAGCAGCCGACAGGGCGCAACTAATGAAAAACTGTTTTTT

d_gene: .
v_gene: TRBV5-1
abundance: .
j_gene: TRBJ2-7
CDR3aa: CASSRTEGVVYEQYF
CDR3nt: TGCGCCAGCAGTAGGACAGAAGGGGTAGTCTACGAGCAGTACTTC

d_gene: .
v_gene: TRBV6-2/TRBV6-3
abundance: .
j_gene: TRBJ1-5
CDR3aa: CASSYSKQGQPQHF
CDR3nt: TGTGCCAGCAGTTACTCGAAGCAGGGTCAGCCCCAGCATTTT

d_gene: TRBD1
v_gene: TRBV4-3
abundance: once
j_gene: TRBJ1-1
CDR3aa: CASSLGQGAVNTEAFF
CDR3nt: TGCGCCAGCAGCCTAGGACAGGGGGCCGTGAACACTGAAGCTTTCTTT

d_gene: TRBD2
v_gene: TRBV28
abundance: .
j_gene: TRBJ2-5
CDR3aa: CASSSSGSGGKETQYF
CDR3nt: TGTGCCAGCAGCTCGTCGGGGTCGGGGGGAAAAGAGACCCAGTACTTC

d_gene: .
v_gene: TRBV28
abundance: once
j_gene: TRBJ1-5
CDR3aa: CASSLQGNQPQHF
CDR3nt: TGTGCCAGCAGTTTACAGGGGAATCAGCCCCAGCATTTT

d_gene: TRBD1
v_gene: TRBV12-5
abundance: .
j_gene: TRBJ1-2
CDR3aa: CASGLLTSDRGTNYGYTF
CDR3nt: TGTGCTAGTGGTTTGCTCACCTCGGACAGGGGGACTAACTATGGCTACACCTTC

d_gene: TRBD2
v_gene: TRBV5-1
abundance: .
j_gene: TRBJ2-7
CDR3aa: CASSLGLAGNTYEQYF
CDR3nt: TGCGCCAGCAGCTTGGGACTAGCGGGGAACACCTACGAGCAGTACTTC

d_gene: .
v_gene: TRBV24-1
abundance: .
j_gene: TRBJ2-2
CDR3aa: CATSDLNRRNGELFF
CDR3nt: TGTGCCACCAGTGATTTGAACAGGAGAAACGGGGAGCTGTTTTTT

d_gene: .
v_gene: TRBV24-1
abundance: .
j_gene: TRBJ1-3
CDR3aa: CATSDPTGSSGNTIYF
CDR3nt: TGTGCCACCAGTGACCCGACAGGATCTTCTGGAAACACCATATATTTT

d_gene: .
v_gene: TRBV28
abundance: .
j_gene: TRBJ2-7
CDR3aa: CASSLPGGTTYEQYF
CDR3nt: TGTGCCAGCAGTTTACCAGGGGGGACGACCTACGAGCAGTACTTC

d_gene: TRBD1
v_gene: TRBV24-1
abundance: .
j_gene: TRBJ1-5
CDR3aa: CATSDPTGNQPQHF
CDR3nt: TGTGCCACCAGTGACCCGACAGGGAATCAGCCCCAGCATTTT

d_gene: TRBD2
v_gene: TRBV19
abundance: .
j_gene: TRBJ2-7
CDR3aa: CASSSLAGGRNEQYF
CDR3nt: TGTGCCAGTAGTTCTCTAGCGGGAGGGCGGAACGAGCAGTACTTC

d_gene: .
v_gene: TRBV5-5
abundance: .
j_gene: TRBJ1-1
CDR3aa: CASSPRSDLNTEAFF
CDR3nt: TGTGCCAGCAGCCCCCGATCAGATTTGAACACTGAAGCTTTCTTT

d_gene: TRBD1
v_gene: TRBV27
abundance: .
j_gene: TRBJ2-2
CDR3aa: CASRPTGVNTGELFF
CDR3nt: TGTGCCAGCAGGCCGACAGGGGTCAACACCGGGGAGCTGTTTTTT

d_gene: TRBD1
v_gene: TRBV3-1/TRBV3-2
abundance: once
j_gene: TRBJ1-6
CDR3aa: CASTLGTGDSPLHF
CDR3nt: TGTGCCAGCACACTAGGGACAGGGGATTCACCCCTCCACTTT

d_gene: .
v_gene: TRBV7-9
abundance: .
j_gene: TRBJ1-4
CDR3aa: CASSLGRVVATNEKLFF
CDR3nt: TGTGCCAGCAGCTTGGGCAGGGTGGTGGCCACTAATGAAAAACTGTTTTTT

d_gene: TRBD1
v_gene: TRBV6-4
abundance: .
j_gene: TRBJ1-5
CDR3aa: CANWNRGCQPQHF
CDR3nt: TGTGCCAACTGGAACAGGGGCTGTCAGCCCCAGCATTTT

d_gene: .
v_gene: TRBV6-6
abundance: once
j_gene: TRBJ1-6
CDR3aa: CASSWEIGNSPLHF
CDR3nt: TGTGCCAGCAGTTGGGAGATCGGTAATTCACCCCTCCACTTT

d_gene: TRBD2
v_gene: TRBV28
abundance: .
j_gene: TRBJ2-2
CDR3aa: CASSLPGLAGAGELFF
CDR3nt: TGTGCCAGCAGTTTACCGGGACTAGCGGGAGCCGGGGAGCTGTTTTTT

d_gene: .
v_gene: TRBV5-5
abundance: .
j_gene: TRBJ2-7
CDR3aa: CASSSPGVPTYEQYF
CDR3nt: TGTGCCAGCAGTTCGCCGGGGGTTCCAACCTACGAGCAGTACTTC

d_gene: .
v_gene: TRBV13
abundance: .
j_gene: TRBJ1-1
CDR3aa: CASSRTELNTEAFF
CDR3nt: TGTGCCAGCAGTCGGACAGAACTGAACACTGAAGCTTTCTTT

d_gene: TRBD1
v_gene: TRBV4-1
abundance: .
j_gene: TRBJ2-7
CDR3aa: CASSHQGAPEQYF
CDR3nt: TGCGCCAGCTCCCACCAGGGGGCGCCTGAGCAGTACTTC

d_gene: .
v_gene: TRBV7-3
abundance: .
j_gene: TRBJ1-6
CDR3aa: CASSSGTADNSPLHF
CDR3nt: TGTGCCAGCAGCTCCGGGACTGCCGATAATTCACCCCTCCACTTT

d_gene: TRBD1
v_gene: TRBV3-1/TRBV3-2
abundance: .
j_gene: TRBJ2-3
CDR3aa: CASRPTGTGGTDTQYF
CDR3nt: TGTGCCAGCAGGCCGACCGGGACAGGGGGCACAGATACGCAGTATTTT

d_gene: .
v_gene: TRBV7-2
abundance: .
j_gene: TRBJ1-6
CDR3aa: CASSFTGSPSYNSPLHF
CDR3nt: TGTGCCAGCAGCTTTACGGGAAGCCCATCCTATAATTCACCCCTCCACTTT

d_gene: TRBD1
v_gene: TRBV5-1
abundance: .
j_gene: TRBJ2-5
CDR3aa: CASNRDRGQETQYF
CDR3nt: TGCGCCAGCAACCGAGACAGGGGCCAAGAGACCCAGTACTTC

d_gene: TRBD1
v_gene: TRBV6-2/TRBV6-3
abundance: .
j_gene: TRBJ1-5
CDR3aa: CASSYGTGGQPQHF
CDR3nt: TGTGCCAGCAGTTACGGTACAGGGGGACAGCCCCAGCATTTT

d_gene: TRBD1
v_gene: TRBV6-5
abundance: .
j_gene: TRBJ2-2
CDR3aa: CASSRDRGNTGELFF
CDR3nt: TGTGCCAGCAGTCGGGACAGGGGAAACACCGGGGAGCTGTTTTTT

d_gene: .
v_gene: TRBV6-5
abundance: .
j_gene: TRBJ2-1
CDR3aa: CASSRDFNNEQFF
CDR3nt: TGTGCCAGCAGTCGGGACTTCAACAATGAGCAGTTCTTC

d_gene: .
v_gene: TRBV27
abundance: .
j_gene: TRBJ1-2
CDR3aa: CASSFSPPLGDYGYTF
CDR3nt: TGTGCCAGCAGTTTCTCTCCGCCGCTAGGGGACTATGGCTACACCTTC

d_gene: .
v_gene: TRBV2
abundance: .
j_gene: TRBJ2-2
CDR3aa: CASLRSELPGELFF
CDR3nt: TGTGCCAGCCTTCGTAGCGAGCTCCCCGGGGAGCTGTTTTTT

d_gene: .
v_gene: TRBV10-1
abundance: .
j_gene: TRBJ1-4
CDR3aa: CASSAGANNEKLFF
CDR3nt: TGCGCCAGCAGCGCGGGGGCGAATAATGAAAAACTGTTTTTT

d_gene: .
v_gene: TRBV11-2
abundance: .
j_gene: TRBJ2-7
CDR3aa: CASSPRQALAEQYF
CDR3nt: TGTGCCAGCAGCCCCCGACAGGCTTTGGCCGAGCAGTACTTC

d_gene: .
v_gene: TRBV19
abundance: .
j_gene: TRBJ2-5
CDR3aa: CASSIRLPLGGETQYF
CDR3nt: TGTGCCAGTAGTATCCGACTACCCCTAGGCGGAGAGACCCAGTACTTC